This is a list of T cell receptor beta chains from one sample in a study of cytomegalovirus exposure and HLA in healthy donors. Using immunoSEQ multiplex PCR, the repertoire was profiled, and TCRdb retains in-frame clones only, with some absent. The sample carries fewer than 200,000 clones, roughly four fifths recorded once. The sequencing input was PBMCs. These receptors were obtained from a girl aged 2-10 years in good health and CMV-seropositive. CDR3s include the opening cysteine and the closing phenylalanine or tryptophan. The D gene is left open where the match is weak. Size is omitted from some rows. Given values are once, few, many or a class for expanded clones.

>TRBV5-1|16|TRBJ2-6|.|.
TGCGCCAGCAGCTTCGAACACCAGGTGGGGGCCAACGTCCTGACTTTC
CASSFEHQVGANVLTF
>TRBV15|15|TRBJ2-1|.|.
TGTGCCACCAGCCTCGGAGGGTTGGTCCGCAATGAGCAGTTCTTC
CATSLGGLVRNEQFF
>TRBV14|15|TRBJ1-4|.|.
TGTGCCAGCAGCCTCGGACAGAGCCAGAATGAAAAACTGTTTTTT
CASSLGQSQNEKLFF
>TRBV4-2|18|TRBJ2-6|once|TRBD1
TGTGCCAGCAGCCAAAGACAGGGCCCGAGCTCTGGGGCCAACGTCCTGACTTTC
CASSQRQGPSSGANVLTF
>TRBV30|12|TRBJ2-7|.|.
TGTGCCTGGAGGGGGAGCTCCTACGAGCAGTACTTC
CAWRGSSYEQYF
>TRBV4-1|17|TRBJ2-3|few|TRBD2
TGCGCCAGCAGCCCTAGGGGAGGGCTCGCTAGCACAGATACGCAGTATTTT
CASSPRGGLASTDTQYF
>TRBV7-9|18|TRBJ2-1|.|TRBD2
TGTTCCAGCAGCTTAGGGCTAGCGGGAGTCCTCAGCTACAATGAGCAGTTCTTC
CSSSLGLAGVLSYNEQFF
>TRBV9|16|TRBJ1-5|few|.
TGTGCCAGCAGCGTAGGGGGGGGGACTAGCAATCAGCCCCAGCATTTT
CASSVGGGTSNQPQHF
>TRBV7-6|14|TRBJ1-5|.|.
TGTGCCAGCAGCCCCGTGGCGGGCAATCAGCCCCAGCATTTT
CASSPVAGNQPQHF
>TRBV14|14|TRBJ2-2|.|TRBD2
TGTGCCAGCAGTCGCGGGAGGAGGACCGGGGAGCTGTTTTTT
CASSRGRRTGELFF
>TRBV5-8|13|TRBJ2-1|.|TRBD2
TGTGCCAGCAGCTTCCTAGCGGCCAATGAGCAGTTCTTC
CASSFLAANEQFF
>TRBV6-5|13|TRBJ1-6|.|.
TGTGCCAGCCGACGGGACACCAATTCACCCCTCCACTTT
CASRRDTNSPLHF
>TRBV6-6|15|TRBJ1-1|.|TRBD1
TGTGCCAGCAGTTCCCCTGACAGGGGGGCCACTGAAGCTTTCTTT
CASSSPDRGATEAFF
>TRBV2|14|TRBJ2-3|.|TRBD2
TGTGCCAGCAGCTCAGGGAGGGGCGCAGATACGCAGTATTTT
CASSSGRGADTQYF
>TRBV7-9|12|TRBJ1-1|once|.
TGTGCCAGCAGCATTTCGGGTACTGAAGCTTTCTTT
CASSISGTEAFF
>TRBV6-6|14|TRBJ1-2|.|TRBD1
TGTGCCAGCAGTCAAGACAGGGAAATTGGTGGCTACACCTTC
CASSQDREIGGYTF
>TRBV9|13|TRBJ1-2|.|.
TGTGCCAGCAGCCCAGGGGTGAACTATGGCTACACCTTC
CASSPGVNYGYTF
>TRBV6-4|14|TRBJ2-2|.|.
TGTGCCAGCAGTGACCCGCCGGGTACCGGGGAGCTGTTTTTT
CASSDPPGTGELFF
>TRBV4-2|17|TRBJ1-6|.|TRBD1
TGTGCCAGCAGCCAGGCCCCCGGACAGGATGAAAATTCACCCCTCCACTTT
CASSQAPGQDENSPLHF
>TRBV4-1|15|TRBJ1-2|.|.
TGCGCCAGCAGCCTAAGTGCCGGCAGGGCTCATGGCTACACCTTC
CASSLSAGRAHGYTF
>TRBV5-1|14|TRBJ2-3|.|.
TGCGCCAGCAGCTTGGACAGGAATACGGATACGCAGTATTTT
CASSLDRNTDTQYF
>TRBV6-6|15|TRBJ2-4|.|.
TGTGCCAGCAGTCCTACTAGTGGGCGATCGAACATTCAGTACTTC
CASSPTSGRSNIQYF
>TRBV4-1|16|TRBJ2-2|.|.
TGCGCCAGCAGCCAAGGAAACGGCTTCGGGGCCGGGGAGCTGTTTTTT
CASSQGNGFGAGELFF
>TRBV13|18|TRBJ2-7|.|.
TGTGCCAGCAGCTTACCTAACCACCTCACGGCGGGGCCCTACGAGCAGTACTTC
CASSLPNHLTAGPYEQYF
>TRBV4-1|14|TRBJ2-5|.|.
TGCGCCAGCAGCGCATTAGGCGGAAGGGAGACCCAGTACTTC
CASSALGGRETQYF
>TRBV7-8|14|TRBJ1-2|.|TRBD1
TGTGCCAGCAGCGGTGACAGGGCTAACTATGGCTACACCTTC
CASSGDRANYGYTF
>TRBV28|15|TRBJ2-2|few|TRBD2
TGTGCCACCAGTTTAGTGGACGGGGGGGCCGGGGAGCTGTTTTTT
CATSLVDGGAGELFF
>TRBV27|14|TRBJ2-3|few|.
TGTGCCAGTGCGACAGTACGATTCACAGATACGCAGTATTTT
CASATVRFTDTQYF
>TRBV5-8|15|TRBJ2-3|.|.
TGTGCCAGCAGTTTTAGGGGGGGTTCCACAGATACGCAGTATTTT
CASSFRGGSTDTQYF
>TRBV9|14|TRBJ2-7|once|.
TGTGCCAGCAGCCCGGGTCGGTGGGCCTACGAGCAGTACTTC
CASSPGRWAYEQYF
>TRBV2|13|TRBJ2-5|.|.
TGTGCCAGCAGTGGAAGCCAGGGAGAGACCCAGTACTTC
CASSGSQGETQYF
>TRBV19|15|TRBJ1-5|.|TRBD1
TGTGCCAGTAGTCCCCGGACAGGGGGGGATCAGCCCCAGCATTTT
CASSPRTGGDQPQHF
>TRBV23-1|19|TRBJ2-1|.|TRBD2
TGCGCCAGCAGTCATGCACTAGCGGGAGGATTAAGGTTAGGCAATGAGCAGTTCTTC
CASSHALAGGLRLGNEQFF
>TRBV6-5|13|TRBJ2-7|.|.
TGTGCCAGCAGTACGACAGAAGCGTACGAGCAGTACTTC
CASSTTEAYEQYF
>TRBV5-6|13|TRBJ1-1|few|.
TGTGCCAGCAGCCCGGGGGTGGGCACTGAAGCTTTCTTT
CASSPGVGTEAFF
>TRBV6-5|13|TRBJ1-5|.|.
TGTGCCAGCCAGCGGGACAAGTATCAGCCCCAGCATTTT
CASQRDKYQPQHF
>TRBV18|16|TRBJ2-1|.|TRBD1
TGTGCCAGCTCACCATTCCGGGACAGGGGGCAAAATGAGCAGTTCTTC
CASSPFRDRGQNEQFF
>TRBV29-1|12|TRBJ2-5|once|.
TGCAGCGTAATGGGGCTCCAAGAGACCCAGTACTTC
CSVMGLQETQYF
>TRBV6-4|13|TRBJ1-5|few|.
TGTGCCAGCAGTGAACTCTCAGGTCAGCCCCAGCATTTT
CASSELSGQPQHF
>TRBV7-8|12|TRBJ2-7|.|.
TGTGCCAGCAGTTCCAGCTCCTACGAGCAGTACTTC
CASSSSSYEQYF
>TRBV12-2|16|TRBJ2-7|.|.
TGTGCAAGTCGCTTAGTGGAACGGGACAGGGGATACGAGCAGTACTTC
CASRLVERDRGYEQYF
>TRBV5-6|15|TRBJ2-7|.|.
TGTGCCAGCAGCTGGGGGGAGACAGTGACCTACGAGCAGTACTTC
CASSWGETVTYEQYF
>TRBV30|11|TRBJ2-3|few|.
TGTGCCTGGAGTCAATCAGATACGCAGTATTTT
CAWSQSDTQYF